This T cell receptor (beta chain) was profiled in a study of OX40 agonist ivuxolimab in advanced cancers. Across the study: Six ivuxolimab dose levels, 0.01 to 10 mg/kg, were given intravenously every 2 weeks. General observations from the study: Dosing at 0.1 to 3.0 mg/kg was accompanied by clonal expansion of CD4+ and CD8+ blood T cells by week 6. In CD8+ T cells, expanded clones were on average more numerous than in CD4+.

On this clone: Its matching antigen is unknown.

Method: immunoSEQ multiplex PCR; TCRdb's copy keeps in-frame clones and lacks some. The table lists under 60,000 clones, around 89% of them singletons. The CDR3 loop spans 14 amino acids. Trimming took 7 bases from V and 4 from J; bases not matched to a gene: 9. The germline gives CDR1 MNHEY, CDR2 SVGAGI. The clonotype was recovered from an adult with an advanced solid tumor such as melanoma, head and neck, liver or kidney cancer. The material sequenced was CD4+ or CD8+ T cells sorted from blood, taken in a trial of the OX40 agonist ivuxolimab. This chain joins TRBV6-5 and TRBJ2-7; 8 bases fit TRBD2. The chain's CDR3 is CASNKRESEYEQYF. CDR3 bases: TGTGCCAGCAACAAGCGGGAGTCGGAATACGAGCAGTACTTC.